This T cell receptor (beta chain) was recovered during a study of identical twins. Study results and caveats: Twin-shared out-of-frame alpha sequences showed excess low generation probability.

Regarding this clonotype: Its antigen is unidentified.

The V and J ends lost 5 bases and 1 base, in that order; junction bases with no gene match: 7. This CDR3 is built from 16 residues. CDR1 and CDR2 (germline): SGDLS, YYNGEE. TCRdb fed the 5' RACE reads into MiXCR, producing one record per CDR3 protein. The sample records hundreds of thousands of distinct CDR3 sequences, 21% being singletons. A further study also used this sample, focusing on T cells expressing NK-cell markers.

The chain recombines TRBV9 with TRBJ2-3; TRBD2 agrees at 10 bases. The specimen was PBMCs. This TCR derives from a woman aged 18-29 years in good health. CDR3 residues: CASSRTSGPRTDTQYF. The CDR3 nucleotides are TGTGCCAGCAGTAGGACTAGCGGACCGCGCACAGATACGCAGTATTTT.